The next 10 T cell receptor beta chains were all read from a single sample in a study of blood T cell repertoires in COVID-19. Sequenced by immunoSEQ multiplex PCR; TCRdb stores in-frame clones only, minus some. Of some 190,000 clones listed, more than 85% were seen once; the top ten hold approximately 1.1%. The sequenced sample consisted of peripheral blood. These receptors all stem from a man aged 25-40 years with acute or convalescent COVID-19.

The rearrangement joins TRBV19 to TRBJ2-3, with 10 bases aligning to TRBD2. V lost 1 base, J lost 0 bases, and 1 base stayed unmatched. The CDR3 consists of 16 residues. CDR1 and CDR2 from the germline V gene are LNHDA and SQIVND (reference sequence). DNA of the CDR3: TGTGCCAGTAGTATAGGACTAGCGGGCAGCACAGATACGCAGTATTTT. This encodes CASSIGLAGSTDTQYF. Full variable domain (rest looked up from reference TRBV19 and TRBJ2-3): DGGITQSPKYLFRKEGQNVTLSCEQNLNHDAMYWYRQDPGQGLRLIYYSQIVNDFQKGDIAEGYSVSREKKESFPLTVTSAQKNPTAFYLCASSIGLAGSTDTQYFGPGTRLTVL.

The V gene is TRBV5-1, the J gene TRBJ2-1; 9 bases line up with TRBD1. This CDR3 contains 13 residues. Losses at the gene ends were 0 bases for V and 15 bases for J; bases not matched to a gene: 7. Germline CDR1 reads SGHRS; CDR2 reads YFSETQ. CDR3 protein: CASSLVGDRERFF. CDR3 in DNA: TGCGCCAGCAGCTTGGTAGGGGACAGGGAACGGTTCTTC.

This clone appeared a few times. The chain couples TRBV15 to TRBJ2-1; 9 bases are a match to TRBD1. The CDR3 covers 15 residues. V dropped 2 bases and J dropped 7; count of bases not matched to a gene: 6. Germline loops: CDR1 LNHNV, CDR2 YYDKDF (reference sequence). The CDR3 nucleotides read TGTGCCACCAGCAGACCTGGGACAGGGAGGAATGAGCAGTTCTTC. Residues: CATSRPGTGRNEQFF.

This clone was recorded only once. The CDR3 sequence: CASSFFVSGEQYF. DNA for the CDR3: TGTGCCAGCAGCTTTTTCGTCTCGGGGGAGCAGTACTTC. The chain joins TRBV11-2 to TRBJ2-7; perhaps TRBD2 as D (5 bases). The germline CDR1 and CDR2 sequences are SGHAT and FQNNGV. V was shortened by 3 bases and J by 7 bases, with 13 bases between the two germline ends. This CDR3 region has 13 residues.

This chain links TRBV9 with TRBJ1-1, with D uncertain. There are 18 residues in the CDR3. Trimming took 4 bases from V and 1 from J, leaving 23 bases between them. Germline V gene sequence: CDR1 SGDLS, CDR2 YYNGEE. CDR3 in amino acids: CASSTHHYVGGRNTEAFF. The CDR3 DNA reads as TGTGCCAGCAGCACACACCACTACGTGGGAGGAAGGAACACTGAAGCTTTCTTT. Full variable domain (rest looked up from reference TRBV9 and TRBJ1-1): DSGVTQTPKHLITATGQRVTLRCSPRSGDLSVYWYQQSLDQGLQFLIQYYNGEERAKGNILERFSAQQFPDLHSELNLSSLELGDSALYFCASSTHHYVGGRNTEAFFGQGTRLTVV.

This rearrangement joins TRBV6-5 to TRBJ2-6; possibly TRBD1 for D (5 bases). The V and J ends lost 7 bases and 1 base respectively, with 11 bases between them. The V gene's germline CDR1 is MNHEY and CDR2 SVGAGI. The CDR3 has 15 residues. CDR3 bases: TGTGCCAGCACCGACCGACAGTCTGGGGCCAACGTCCTGACTTTC. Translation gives CASTDRQSGANVLTF.

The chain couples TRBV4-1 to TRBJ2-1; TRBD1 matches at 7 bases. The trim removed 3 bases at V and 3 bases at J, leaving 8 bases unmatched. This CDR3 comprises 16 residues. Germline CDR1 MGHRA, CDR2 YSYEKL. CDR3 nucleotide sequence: TGCGCCAGCAGCCAGCCCCGGGACAGCCTCTACAATGAGCAGTTCTTC. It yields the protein CASSQPRDSLYNEQFF.

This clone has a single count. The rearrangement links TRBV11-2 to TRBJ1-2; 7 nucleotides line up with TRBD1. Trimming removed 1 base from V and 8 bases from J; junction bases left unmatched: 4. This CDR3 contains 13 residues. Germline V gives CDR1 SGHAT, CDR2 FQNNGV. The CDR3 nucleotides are TGTGCCAGCAGCTTAGGGACAGGTTCCGGCTACACCTTC. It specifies CASSLGTGSGYTF. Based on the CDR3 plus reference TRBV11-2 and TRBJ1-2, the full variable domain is EAGVAQSPRYKIIEKRQSVAFWCNPISGHATLYWYQQILGQGPKLLIQFQNNGVVDDSQLPKDRFSAERLKGVDSTLKIQPAKLEDSAVYLCASSLGTGSGYTFGSGTRLTVV.

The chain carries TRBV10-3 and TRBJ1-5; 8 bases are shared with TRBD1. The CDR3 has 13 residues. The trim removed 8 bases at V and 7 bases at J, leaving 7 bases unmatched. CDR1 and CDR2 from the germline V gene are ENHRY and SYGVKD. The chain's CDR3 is CAIGPGGLQPQHF. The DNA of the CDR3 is TGTGCCATCGGGCCAGGGGGCTTGCAGCCCCAGCATTTT.

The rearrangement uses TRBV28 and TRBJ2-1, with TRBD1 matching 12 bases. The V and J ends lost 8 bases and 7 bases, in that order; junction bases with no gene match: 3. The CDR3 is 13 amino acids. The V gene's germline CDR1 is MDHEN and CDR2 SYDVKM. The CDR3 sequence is CASGTGGRNEQFF. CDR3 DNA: TGTGCCAGCGGGACAGGGGGCAGGAATGAGCAGTTCTTC. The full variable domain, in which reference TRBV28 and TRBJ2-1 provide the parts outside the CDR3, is DVKVTQSSRYLVKRTGEKVFLECVQDMDHENMFWYRQDPGLGLRLIYFSYDVKMKEKGDIPEGYSVSREKKERFSLILESASTNQTSMYLCASGTGGRNEQFFGPGTRLTVL.